A selection of T cell receptor beta chains follows, all from one sample in a study of early T cells in non-severe SARS-CoV-2 infection. TCRdb processed the 5' RACE reads anew with MiXCR; each CDR3 protein has one entry. The sample lists tens of thousands of distinct CDR3 sequences, more than 12% occurring once. The source material was whole blood. These receptors came from an adult who was a healthcare worker with PCR-confirmed SARS-CoV-2 infection or an uninfected control (not recorded which). CDR3s include the opening cysteine and the closing phenylalanine or tryptophan. D genes are given only for firm matches. Some rows have no size entry. The others give once, few or many, or a class for an expanded clone.

j_call clone_size v_call d_call cdr3_aa cdr3_nt
TRBJ2-7 few TRBV19 NA CASSAGALYEQYF TGTGCCAGTAGTGCGGGGGCCCTCTACGAGCAGTACTTC
TRBJ2-3 few TRBV9 NA CASSLRMSTDTQYF TGTGCCAGCAGCCTCCGCATGAGCACAGATACGCAGTATTTT
TRBJ2-1 NA TRBV6-1 TRBD2 CASSPRRGASGGGDEQFF TGTGCCAGCAGCCCCCGAAGAGGGGCTAGCGGGGGAGGTGATGAGCAGTTCTTC
TRBJ2-7 few TRBV27 NA CASSTSVSSSYEQYF TGTGCCAGCAGTACCTCGGTAAGCAGCTCCTACGAGCAGTACTTC
TRBJ1-2 many TRBV6-5 NA CASTSRGGIFGGGYTF TGTGCCAGCACCAGTCGGGGCGGAATTTTCGGGGGTGGCTACACCTTC
TRBJ2-7 many TRBV6-5 TRBD2 CASSPQRGGYEQYF TGTGCCAGCAGCCCACAGCGGGGGGGTTACGAGCAGTACTTC
TRBJ2-7 NA TRBV6-5 NA CASSLQGWSYEQYF TGTGCCAGCAGTCTACAGGGTTGGTCCTACGAGCAGTACTTC
TRBJ1-4 NA TRBV19 NA CASTISSATNEKLFF TGTGCCAGTACTATCTCCTCTGCAACTAATGAAAAACTGTTTTTT
TRBJ2-3 NA TRBV28 NA CASSSRQDTDTQYF TGTGCCAGCAGTTCCCGACAGGACACAGATACGCAGTATTTT
TRBJ1-6 few TRBV6-5 NA CASSYSDLGNSPLHF TGTGCCAGCAGTTACTCAGACTTGGGGAATTCACCCCTCCACTTT